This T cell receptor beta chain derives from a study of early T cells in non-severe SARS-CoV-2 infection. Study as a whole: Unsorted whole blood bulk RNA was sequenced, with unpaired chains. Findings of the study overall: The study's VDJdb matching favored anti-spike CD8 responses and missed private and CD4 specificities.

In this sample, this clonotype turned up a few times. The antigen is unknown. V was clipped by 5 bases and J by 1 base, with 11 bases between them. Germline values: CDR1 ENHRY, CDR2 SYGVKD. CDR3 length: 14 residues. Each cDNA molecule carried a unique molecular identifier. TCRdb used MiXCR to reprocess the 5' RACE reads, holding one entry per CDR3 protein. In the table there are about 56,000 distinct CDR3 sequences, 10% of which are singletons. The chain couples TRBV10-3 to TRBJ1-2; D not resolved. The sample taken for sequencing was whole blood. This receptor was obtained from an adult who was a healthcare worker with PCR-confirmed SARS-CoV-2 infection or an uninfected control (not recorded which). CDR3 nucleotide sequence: TGTGCCATCAGTATTAGAGCCAGTAACTATGGCTACACCTTC. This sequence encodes CAISIRASNYGYTF.